The 23 T cell receptor beta chains given below trace back to one sample, sequenced in a study of cytomegalovirus exposure and HLA in healthy donors. PCR involved 60 Vbeta and 13 Jbeta primers. Here immunoSEQ multiplex PCR was the method, and the copy in TCRdb shows in-frame clones only, minus some. There are about 110,000 clones in the sample; over 60% occur only once, and around 3% lies in the top ten. Sequenced material: PBMCs. The source is a woman aged 55-70 years in good health and CMV-seropositive.

The J gene is TRBJ2-1, the V gene TRBV7-3; a possible D gene is TRBD2 (6 bases). Germline V gene data show CDR1 as SGHTA and CDR2 as FQGTGA. The CDR3 length is 15 residues. The germline V and J ends were trimmed by 2 bases and 1 base, with 9 bases remaining between them. The CDR3 spells CASSLSRGSYNEQFF. The DNA of the CDR3 is TGTGCCAGCAGCTTATCGCGGGGTTCCTACAATGAGCAGTTCTTC.

The genes are TRBV6-1 and TRBJ2-7; D possibly corresponds to TRBD2 (6 bases). V was clipped by 3 bases and J by 7 bases, with 19 bases between them. The CDR3 is made up of 15 amino acids. Germline CDR1 is MNHNS and CDR2 is SASEGT. This CDR3 is CASSDQLGLAKEQYF. In DNA form, the CDR3 reads TGTGCCAGCAGTGATCAGTTGGGGCTAGCGAAAGAGCAGTACTTC.

The V and J genes are TRBV21-1 and TRBJ2-1; the table's D gene call, TRBD1, was not cross checked with the DNA. TRBV21-1 is an annotated pseudogene. This CDR3 has 14 amino acids. The CDR3 is CASTARGSYNEQFF. CDR3 coding DNA: TGTGCCAGCACGGCCAGGGGCTCCTACAATGAGCAGTTCTTC.

This clone turned up a few times. The chain is built from TRBV28 and TRBJ2-1; possibly TRBD2 for D (6 bases). Germline CDR1 MDHEN, CDR2 SYDVKM. The CDR3 runs to 17 residues. V shed 4 bases and J shed 0 bases, with 16 bases lying between them. DNA for the CDR3: TGTGCCAGCAGTTGGGCCTTAGCGGCTAGCTCCTACAATGAGCAGTTCTTC. As protein: CASSWALAASSYNEQFF.

The rearrangement links TRBV5-1 to TRBJ2-5, with 10 bases lining up with TRBD2. This CDR3 comprises 18 residues. J lost 4 bases, V lost 0 bases, and 12 bases had no gene match. Germline-derived CDR1 and CDR2 are SGHRS and YFSETQ. As DNA, the CDR3 is TGCGCCAGCAGCTTGGGGGGACTAGCGCTGGGAGGAGGAGAGACCCAGTACTTC. It yields the protein CASSLGGLALGGGETQYF.

The chain couples TRBV28 to TRBJ1-1, with unresolved D. The CDR3 has 16 residues. V lost 5 bases, J lost 10 bases, and 26 bases lay in between. Looked up from germline, CDR1 is MDHEN and CDR2 is SYDVKM. The CDR3: CASSLRSQFGRVRAFF. In DNA form, the CDR3 reads TGTGCCAGCAGTCTGAGAAGCCAGTTTGGGCGCGTGAGAGCTTTCTTT.

The chain has TRBV18 and TRBJ2-1; 9 nucleotides line up with TRBD1. The CDR3 totals 13 residues. Losses at the gene ends were 8 bases for V and 7 bases for J; bases not matched to a gene: 6. CDR1 and CDR2 from the germline V gene are KGHSH and LQKENI. The DNA of the CDR3 is TGTGCCAGCAAGGGACAGGGTCAAAATGAGCAGTTCTTC. The encoded protein is CASKGQGQNEQFF.

This chain joins TRBV5-1 and TRBJ2-2; unclear D gene. Germline V gene sequence: CDR1 SGHRS, CDR2 YFSETQ. The ends were cut back, 7 bases at V and 0 bases at J, with 10 bases in the middle. CDR3 length: 14 amino acids. CDR3 coding DNA: TGCGCCAGCGCCACCAGGTCGAACACCGGGGAGCTGTTTTTT. Its protein product is CASATRSNTGELFF.

The gene calls are TRBV6-5 and TRBJ2-2; tentatively, D is TRBD1 (5 bases). CDR3 length: 14 amino acids. With 7 bases removed from V and 2 bases from J, the gap between germline ends came to 11 bases. Per the germline V gene, CDR1 is MNHEY and CDR2 is SVGAGI. CDR3 amino acids: CASTRTPNTGELFF. The CDR3, as DNA: TGTGCCAGCACGCGGACACCTAACACCGGGGAGCTGTTTTTT.

This clone was recorded once. The chain couples TRBV5-1 to TRBJ2-7, with D maybe TRBD2 (6 bases). Germline CDR1 reads SGHRS; CDR2 reads YFSETQ. CDR3 length: 14 residues. The V end was cut by 0 bases, the J end by 4 bases, with 11 bases between. As DNA, the CDR3 is TGCGCCAGCAGCTTGGGACTAGTTAGTTACGAGCAGTACTTC. This translates into CASSLGLVSYEQYF.

This clone turned up a few times. The chain couples TRBV7-2 to TRBJ2-5; D may be TRBD2 (5 bases). The ends were cut back, 7 bases at V and 5 bases at J, with 17 bases in the middle. Germline V CDR1 and CDR2: SGHTA, FQGNSA. This CDR3 is 14 amino acids long. CDR3 loop: CASTQRPGRETQYF. In DNA form, the CDR3 reads TGTGCCAGCACCCAACGCCCGGGAAGGGAGACCCAGTACTTC.

The chain is built from TRBV7-3 and TRBJ2-1, with 9 nucleotides matching TRBD2. Per germline, CDR1 SGHTA and CDR2 FQGTGA. Trimming at V came to 0 bases and at J to 5 bases, leaving 14 bases not matched to a gene. This CDR3 has 19 amino acids. The CDR3 loop reads CASSLTPSVASGKDNEQFF. In nucleotides, the CDR3 is TGTGCCAGCAGCTTAACCCCTAGCGTGGCTAGCGGGAAGGACAATGAGCAGTTCTTC.

The rearrangement joins TRBV6-5 to TRBJ2-5, with 7 positions matching TRBD1. The DNA end is a closer match to TRBJ2-7, so the J assignment may be wrong. Germline V gives CDR1 MNHEY, CDR2 SVGAGI. This CDR3 comprises 15 residues. CDR3 coding DNA: TGTGCCAGCAGTTACGGGGCAGGGGGAGTCTACGAGCAGTACTTC. Its protein product is CASSYGAGGVYEQYF.

The chain employs TRBV18 and TRBJ1-2, with D unresolved. This CDR3 comprises 13 residues. Germline assignment: CDR1 KGHSH and CDR2 LQKENI. V gave up 4 bases and J gave up 3 bases, with 9 bases separating them. CDR3 protein: CASSQRLDYGYTF. The CDR3 coding sequence is TGTGCCAGCTCACAACGGTTAGACTATGGCTACACCTTC.

The chain is built from TRBV6-1 and TRBJ2-7; 7 bases map to TRBD2. The CDR3 sequence is 14 residues long. V lost 3 bases, J lost 6 bases, and 8 bases stayed unmatched. The germline V gene has CDR1 MNHNS and CDR2 SASEGT. The CDR3 spells CASSELAGAGEQYF. The DNA for the CDR3 is TGTGCCAGCAGTGAGTTGGCGGGAGCGGGCGAGCAGTACTTC.

This chain links TRBV4-1 with TRBJ2-1, with 7 nucleotides matching TRBD1. CDR1 and CDR2 (germline): MGHRA, YSYEKL. The CDR3 has 16 residues. The V gene end was trimmed by 0 bases and the J gene end by 2 bases; junction bases not matched to a gene: 4. The CDR3 reads CASSQDDRVTYNEQFF. The CDR3, as DNA: TGCGCCAGCAGCCAAGATGACAGGGTGACCTACAATGAGCAGTTCTTC.

The rearrangement uses TRBV5-3 and TRBJ2-7; no firm D call. TRBV5-3 is designated an ORF whose function remains uncertain. Trimming left V 0 bases short and J 7 bases short, with 11 bases between. The CDR3 has 13 amino acids. CDR3 DNA: TGTGCCAGAAGCTTGGGCAGGTTGGGTGAGCAGTACTTC. Translation gives CARSLGRLGEQYF.

The chain has TRBV4-1 and TRBJ1-2; D uncertain. V lost 0 bases and J lost 3, with 20 bases in between. Germline V gene lookup returns CDR1 MGHRA and CDR2 YSYEKL. This CDR3 is 18 amino acids long. The CDR3 sequence: CASSQDLRSGGGHYGYTF. In DNA, the CDR3 is TGCGCCAGCAGCCAAGATTTAAGGTCGGGCGGCGGGCACTATGGCTACACCTTC.

This clone was counted only a few times. The chain joins TRBV5-1 to TRBJ1-1; 12 bases align to TRBD1. The CDR3 is 15 residues long. Germline V gene data show CDR1 as SGHRS and CDR2 as YFSETQ. J gave up 4 bases and V 5 bases, and 6 bases lay outside the gene matches. Written as DNA, the CDR3 is TGCGCCAGCAGGGGGACAGGGGGCGTAGGCACTGAAGCTTTCTTT. Its translation: CASRGTGGVGTEAFF.

The genes are TRBV19 and TRBJ2-5, with 7 bases lining up with TRBD1. This CDR3 spans 16 amino acids. Germline V gene sequence: CDR1 LNHDA, CDR2 SQIVND (reference sequence). Trimming at V came to 3 bases and at J to 3 bases, leaving 10 bases not matched to a gene. The CDR3 is CASSIRSGTAKETQYF. The CDR3 nucleotides read TGTGCCAGTAGTATTAGATCCGGGACAGCCAAAGAGACCCAGTACTTC.

This chain links TRBV29-1 with TRBJ2-3; D is perhaps TRBD1 (7 bases). Germline V gene lookup returns CDR1 SQVTM and CDR2 ANQGSEA. Trimming shortened V by 2 bases and J by 7 bases, and 13 bases separated the two germline ends. This CDR3 has 13 residues. CDR3 amino acids: CSVENRGGNTQYF. The CDR3 nucleotides read TGCAGCGTTGAAAACAGGGGAGGAAATACGCAGTATTTT.

The V gene is TRBV18, the J gene TRBJ2-1; the D gene is possibly TRBD2 (5 bases). Germline V gene lookup returns CDR1 KGHSH and CDR2 LQKENI. V was clipped by 3 bases and J by 10 bases, with 16 bases between them. CDR3 size: 14 residues. CDR3 sequence (DNA): TGTGCCAGCTCACCTTCAATTATCGGAGGCGAGCAGTTCTTC. Amino acid sequence: CASSPSIIGGEQFF.

The chain uses TRBV6-5 and TRBJ2-7; 9 bases map to TRBD1. CDR1 is MNHEY, CDR2 SVGAGI, per germline. V lost 0 bases, J lost 5 bases, and 8 bases stayed unmatched. The length of the CDR3 is 16 residues. CDR3: CASSYSAGQGPNEQYF. The DNA for the CDR3 is TGTGCCAGCAGTTACTCCGCGGGACAGGGCCCCAACGAGCAGTACTTC.